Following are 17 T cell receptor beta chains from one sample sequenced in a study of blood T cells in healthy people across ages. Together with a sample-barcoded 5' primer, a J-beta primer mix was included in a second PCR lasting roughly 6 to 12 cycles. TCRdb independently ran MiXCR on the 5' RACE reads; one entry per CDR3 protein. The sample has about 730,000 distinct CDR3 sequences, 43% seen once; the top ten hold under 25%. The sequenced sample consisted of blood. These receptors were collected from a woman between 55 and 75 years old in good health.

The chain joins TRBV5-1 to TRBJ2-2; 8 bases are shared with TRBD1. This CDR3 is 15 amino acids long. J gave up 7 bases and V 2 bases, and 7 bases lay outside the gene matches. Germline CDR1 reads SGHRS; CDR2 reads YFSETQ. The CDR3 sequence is CASSLRTGMDGELFF. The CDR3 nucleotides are TGCGCCAGCAGCTTACGGACAGGGATGGACGGGGAGCTGTTTTTT. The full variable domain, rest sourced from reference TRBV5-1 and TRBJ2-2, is KAGVTQTPRYLIKTRGQQVTLSCSPISGHRSVSWYQQTPGQGLQFLFEYFSETQRNKGNFPGRFSGRQFSNSRSEMNVSTLELGDSALYLCASSLRTGMDGELFFGEGSRLTVL.

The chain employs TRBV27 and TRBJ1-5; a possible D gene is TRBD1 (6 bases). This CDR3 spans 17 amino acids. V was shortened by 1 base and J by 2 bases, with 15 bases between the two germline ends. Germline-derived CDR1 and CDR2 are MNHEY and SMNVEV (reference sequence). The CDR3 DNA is TGTGCCAGCAGTTTATACGGACAGACTAAAGGCAATCAGCCCCAGCATTTT. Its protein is CASSLYGQTKGNQPQHF.

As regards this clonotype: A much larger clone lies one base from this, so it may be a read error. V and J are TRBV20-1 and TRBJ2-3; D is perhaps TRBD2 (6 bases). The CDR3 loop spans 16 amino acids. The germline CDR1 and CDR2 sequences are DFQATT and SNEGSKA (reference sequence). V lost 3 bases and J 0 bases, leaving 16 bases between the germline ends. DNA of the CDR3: TGCAGTGCTAGGACCGGGACTGGCGGTAGCACAGATACGCAGTATTTT. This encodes CSARTGTGGSTDTQYF.

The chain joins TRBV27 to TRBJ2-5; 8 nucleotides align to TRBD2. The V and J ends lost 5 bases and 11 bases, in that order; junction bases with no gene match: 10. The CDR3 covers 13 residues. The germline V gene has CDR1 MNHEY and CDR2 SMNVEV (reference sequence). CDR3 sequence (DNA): TGTGCCAGCAGTATTTACAGCCAGCGGGAGCAGTACTTC. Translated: CASSIYSQREQYF.

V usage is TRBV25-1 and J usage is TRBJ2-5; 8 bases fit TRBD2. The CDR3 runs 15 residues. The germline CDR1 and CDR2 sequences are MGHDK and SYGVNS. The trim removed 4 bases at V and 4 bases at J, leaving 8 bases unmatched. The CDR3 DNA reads TGTGCCAGCAGTGCCCCTCGGGGGGGCCGAGAGACCCAGTACTTC. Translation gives CASSAPRGGRETQYF.

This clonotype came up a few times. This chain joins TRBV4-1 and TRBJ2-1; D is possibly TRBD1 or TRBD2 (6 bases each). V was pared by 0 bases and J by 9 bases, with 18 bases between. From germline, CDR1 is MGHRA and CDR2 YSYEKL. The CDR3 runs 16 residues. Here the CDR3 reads CASSQEVLRGAIEQFF. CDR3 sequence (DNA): TGCGCCAGCAGCCAAGAAGTACTGAGGGGGGCGATTGAGCAGTTCTTC.

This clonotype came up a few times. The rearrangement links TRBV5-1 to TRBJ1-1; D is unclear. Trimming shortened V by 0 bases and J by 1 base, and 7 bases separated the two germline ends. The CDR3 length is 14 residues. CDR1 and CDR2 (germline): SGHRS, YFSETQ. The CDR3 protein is CASSLGLPNTEAFF. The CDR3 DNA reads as TGCGCCAGCAGCTTGGGGCTTCCGAACACTGAAGCTTTCTTT.

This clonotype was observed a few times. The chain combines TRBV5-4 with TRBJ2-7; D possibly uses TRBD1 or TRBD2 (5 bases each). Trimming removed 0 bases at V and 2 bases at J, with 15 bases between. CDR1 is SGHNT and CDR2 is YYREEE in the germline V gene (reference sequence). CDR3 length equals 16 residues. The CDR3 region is CASSLVTGPHPYEQYF. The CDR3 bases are TGTGCCAGCAGCTTGGTTACGGGACCCCACCCCTACGAGCAGTACTTC.

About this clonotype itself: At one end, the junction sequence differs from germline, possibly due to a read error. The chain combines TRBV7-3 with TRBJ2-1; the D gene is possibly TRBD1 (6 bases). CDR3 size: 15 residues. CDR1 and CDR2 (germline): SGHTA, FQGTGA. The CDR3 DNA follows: TGTGCCAGCAGCCTAACAGGGTACCCCTACAATGAGCAGTTCTTC. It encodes CASSLTGYPYNEQFF.

The CDR3 DNA is TGCGCCAGCAGCTTGGCTAGTTTCGGGAGTAGTGGGGATGAGCAGTTCTTC. Amino acid sequence: CASSLASFGSSGDEQFF. The chain has TRBV5-1 and TRBJ2-1; the D gene is possibly TRBD2 (6 bases). Germline V lookup: CDR1 SGHRS, CDR2 YFSETQ. Deletions cut 0 bases from V and 8 bases from J, with 21 bases between. The CDR3 sequence is 17 residues long.

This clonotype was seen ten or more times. CDR3 region: CASSPGRGGDNEQFF. The CDR3 region has the DNA TGCGCCAGCAGCCCGGGGCGCGGGGGCGACAATGAGCAGTTCTTC. The rearrangement joins TRBV5-1 to TRBJ2-1; perhaps TRBD2 as D (7 bases). V lost 4 bases and J lost 5, with 16 bases in between. Per germline, CDR1 SGHRS and CDR2 YFSETQ. The CDR3 is 15 residues long. The whole variable domain, filled in from reference TRBV5-1 and TRBJ2-1, reads KAGVTQTPRYLIKTRGQQVTLSCSPISGHRSVSWYQQTPGQGLQFLFEYFSETQRNKGNFPGRFSGRQFSNSRSEMNVSTLELGDSALYLCASSPGRGGDNEQFFGPGTRLTVL.

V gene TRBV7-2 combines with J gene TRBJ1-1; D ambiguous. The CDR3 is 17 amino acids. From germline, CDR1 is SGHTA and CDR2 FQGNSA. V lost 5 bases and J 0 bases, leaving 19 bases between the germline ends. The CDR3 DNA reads TGTGCCAGCAGCCAAACCCGGACGGCGATATTGAACACTGAAGCTTTCTTT. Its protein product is CASSQTRTAILNTEAFF.

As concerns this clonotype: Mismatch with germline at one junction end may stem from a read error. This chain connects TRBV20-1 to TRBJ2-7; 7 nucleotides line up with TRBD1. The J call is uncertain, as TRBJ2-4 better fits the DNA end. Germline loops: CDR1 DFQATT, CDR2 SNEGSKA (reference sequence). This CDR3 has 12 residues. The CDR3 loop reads CGAKDRPNIQYF. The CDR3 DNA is TGCGGTGCCAAGGACAGGCCGAACATTCAGTACTTC.

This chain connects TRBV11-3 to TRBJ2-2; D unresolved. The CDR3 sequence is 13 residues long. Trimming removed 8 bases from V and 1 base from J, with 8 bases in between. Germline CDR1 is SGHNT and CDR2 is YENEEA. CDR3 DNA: TGTGCCAGCCAGACGGGGAACACCGGGGAGCTGTTTTTT. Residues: CASQTGNTGELFF.

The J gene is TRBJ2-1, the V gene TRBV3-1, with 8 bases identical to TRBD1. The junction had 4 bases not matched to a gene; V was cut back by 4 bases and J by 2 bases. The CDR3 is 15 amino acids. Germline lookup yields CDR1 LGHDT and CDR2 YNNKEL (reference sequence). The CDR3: CASSRQQGAYNEQFF. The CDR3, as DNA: TGTGCCAGCAGCCGCCAACAGGGGGCCTACAATGAGCAGTTCTTC.

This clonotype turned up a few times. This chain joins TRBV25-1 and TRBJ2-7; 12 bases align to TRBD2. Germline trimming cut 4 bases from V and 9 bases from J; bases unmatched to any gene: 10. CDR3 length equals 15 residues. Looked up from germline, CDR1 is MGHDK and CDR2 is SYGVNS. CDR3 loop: CASSGTSGIVFGQYF. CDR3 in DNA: TGTGCCAGCAGTGGGACTAGCGGGATTGTATTTGGGCAGTACTTC.

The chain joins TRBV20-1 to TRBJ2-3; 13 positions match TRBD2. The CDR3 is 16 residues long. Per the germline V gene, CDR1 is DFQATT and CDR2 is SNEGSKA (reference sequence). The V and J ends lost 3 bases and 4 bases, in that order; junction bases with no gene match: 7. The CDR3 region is CSARGLAGQGSDTQYF. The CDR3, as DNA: TGCAGTGCTAGGGGACTAGCGGGACAGGGCTCAGATACGCAGTATTTT.